A selection of T cell receptor beta chains follows, all from one sample in a study of blood T cell repertoires in COVID-19. The assay was immunoSEQ multiplex PCR, and TCRdb's table has in-frame clones only and misses some. Of 110,000 or so clones listed, 80% to 90% are singletons. The sequenced sample consisted of peripheral blood. Receptors were obtained from a man aged 65-85 years who had recovered from COVID-19. Both conserved end residues are part of each CDR3. Each record gives: clone size, D gene, V gene, J gene, CDR3 DNA, CDR3 protein. The D gene is left open where the match is weak. Size is omitted from some rows. Given values are once, few, many or a class for expanded clones.

>NA|NA|TRBV4-1|TRBJ1-2
TGCGCCAGCAGCCAAGACTCCCGACAGTATGGCTACACCTTC
CASSQDSRQYGYTF
>NA|TRBD1|TRBV5-6|TRBJ1-3
TGTGCCAGCAGCCCCTACCGGGACAGGGAATTCCGCTCTGGAAACACCATATATTTT
CASSPYRDREFRSGNTIYF
>NA|TRBD2|TRBV30|TRBJ2-1
TGTGCCTGGAGTGTATTAGCGGGGGCCCACAATGAGCAGTTCTTC
CAWSVLAGAHNEQFF
>NA|TRBD1|TRBV2|TRBJ2-7
TGTGCCAGCAGCCGGGACAGGGGGCTCGGCGAGCAGTACTTC
CASSRDRGLGEQYF
>NA|TRBD1|TRBV5-1|TRBJ2-7
TGCGCCAGCAACACCGGACAGGGTTCCTACGAGCAGTACTTC
CASNTGQGSYEQYF
>NA|TRBD2|TRBV9|TRBJ2-7
TGTGCCAGCAGCGTAGGCTGGCTAGCGGGAGGAATTATCGACGAGCAGTACTTC
CASSVGWLAGGIIDEQYF
>NA|NA|TRBV4-1|TRBJ2-1
TGCGCCAGCAGCCAAGCGGCAACTAGCTCCTACAATGAGCAGTTCTTC
CASSQAATSSYNEQFF
>NA|NA|TRBV6-6|TRBJ2-1
TGTGCCAGCAATGGTGAGTCCGCCTCGTGCTTCTTC
CASNGESASCFF
>NA|NA|TRBV4-1|TRBJ2-7
TGCGCCAGCAGCCAAGACTTCAGCTCCTACGAGCAGTACTTC
CASSQDFSSYEQYF
>NA|NA|TRBV29-1|TRBJ1-1
TGCAGCGTAAACAGGGCGAACACTGAAGCTTTCTTT
CSVNRANTEAFF
>NA|NA|TRBV28|TRBJ2-3
TGTGCCAGCAGTTTCCCAGGGCTAGCGGATACGCAGTATTTT
CASSFPGLADTQYF
>NA|NA|TRBV7-9|TRBJ1-1
TGTGCCAGCAGCCCACAGGGAGAGAACACTGAAGCTTTCTTT
CASSPQGENTEAFF
>NA|TRBD1|TRBV7-9|TRBJ2-3
TGTGCCAGCACCATTTGGGGACAGGGAGGCACAGATACGCAGTATTTT
CASTIWGQGGTDTQYF
>NA|TRBD2|TRBV19|TRBJ2-1
TGTGCCAGTAGTTTAACTGACTATAGCGGGAGAAGGAATGAGCAGTTCTTC
CASSLTDYSGRRNEQFF
>NA|TRBD1|TRBV7-2|TRBJ2-7
TGTGCCAGCAGCTGGGACAGGGGGGCCTACGAGCAGTACTTC
CASSWDRGAYEQYF
>NA|TRBD1|TRBV7-8|TRBJ2-7
TGTGCCAGCAGCTTAGGCGGCAGGGGGCCATTCGAGCAGTACTTC
CASSLGGRGPFEQYF
>once|NA|TRBV5-4|TRBJ1-2
TGTGCCAGCAGGCGGAACAGGGATGGCTACACCTTC
CASRRNRDGYTF
>NA|TRBD1|TRBV5-1|TRBJ1-2
TGCGCCAGCAGCGGTACCGGGACAGGGTATGGCTACACCTTC
CASSGTGTGYGYTF
>NA|TRBD1|TRBV5-1|TRBJ2-2
TGCGCCAGTGCCCTAGCTCAACAGGGGGCGACCGGGGAGCTGTTTTTT
CASALAQQGATGELFF
>NA|NA|TRBV6-5|TRBJ1-2
TGTGCCAGCAGTTACGGCCGGGGTAGGGGCTACACCTTC
CASSYGRGRGYTF
>NA|TRBD1|TRBV7-8|TRBJ2-1
TGTGCCAGCACCCTACGGCTGACAGGGCACAATGAGCAGTTCTTC
CASTLRLTGHNEQFF
>NA|NA|TRBV11-2|TRBJ2-2
TGTGCCAGCAGCCTAGATCTCACCGGGGAGCTGTTTTTT
CASSLDLTGELFF
>NA|TRBD2|TRBV3-1/TRBV3-2|TRBJ2-1
TGTGCCAGCAGCCAAGATTGGGGGGGGAGGGATTACAATGAGCAGTTCTTC
CASSQDWGGRDYNEQFF
>NA|TRBD1|TRBV10-3|TRBJ1-4
TGTGCCATCAGTGAGTCGACAGGGAGTAATGAAAAACTGTTTTTT
CAISESTGSNEKLFF
>NA|TRBD2|TRBV18|TRBJ2-4
TGTGCCAGCTCACCCAGGCGGGAGGACATTCAGTACTTC
CASSPRREDIQYF
>NA|TRBD2|TRBV6-4|TRBJ2-1
TGTGCCAGCAGTGACTCGCTCAGCGGGGACCACAATGAGCAGTTCTTC
CASSDSLSGDHNEQFF
>NA|TRBD1|TRBV5-4|TRBJ1-2
TGTGCCAGCAGCTCCAGGGGGCGCCGGGGCTACACCTTC
CASSSRGRRGYTF
>NA|TRBD1|TRBV18|TRBJ2-1
TGTGCCAGCTCTTTCACCGGAGACAGGGTGCAGTTCTTC
CASSFTGDRVQFF
>NA|NA|TRBV28|TRBJ2-7
TGTGCCAGCAGCCCAGGGTGGGTCATGTCCTACGAGCAGTACTTC
CASSPGWVMSYEQYF
>NA|TRBD1|TRBV11-2|TRBJ1-5
TGTGCCAGCAGCCCTTCCGGGGGGACAGGGGTTAGCAATCAGCCCCAGCATTTT
CASSPSGGTGVSNQPQHF
>NA|NA|TRBV12-1|TRBJ2-7
TGTGCCAGCAGCTCTCTCCGGACTAGCGGGAGGTCCTACGAGCAGTACTTC
CASSSLRTSGRSYEQYF
>few|TRBD1|TRBV9|TRBJ1-5
TGTGCCAGCAGCGCTCAGGGGGTTTATCAGCCCCAGCATTTT
CASSAQGVYQPQHF
>NA|NA|TRBV2|TRBJ1-6
TGTGCCAGCAGTGACCAGGGATTGAGTTCACCCCTCCACTTT
CASSDQGLSSPLHF
>NA|TRBD1|TRBV23-1|TRBJ2-2
TGCGCCAGCAGTCACTCCGGCCCGACAGGGAAGGGCACCGGGGAGCTGTTTTTT
CASSHSGPTGKGTGELFF
>NA|TRBD2|TRBV28|TRBJ2-7
TGTGCCAGCGGGAGCGGGAGCTCCTACGAGCAGTACTTC
CASGSGSSYEQYF
>NA|NA|TRBV19|TRBJ1-2
TGTGCCAGTACTAGGGACAACGTACATGGCTACACCTTC
CASTRDNVHGYTF
>NA|NA|TRBV5-1|TRBJ2-3
TGCGCCAGCAGCCCGGCGAGGCCTTCCCCGGGCACAGATACGCAGTATTTT
CASSPARPSPGTDTQYF
>NA|TRBD1|TRBV30|TRBJ1-5
TGTGCCTGGAGTGGACAGGGGAGGCAGCCCCAGCATTTT
CAWSGQGRQPQHF
>NA|TRBD2|TRBV5-1|TRBJ2-6
TGCGCCAGCAGCTCTGCGGTGACTAGCGGGGGGCTGGGGGCCAACGTCCTGACTTTC
CASSSAVTSGGLGANVLTF
>NA|NA|TRBV7-2|TRBJ2-2
TGTGCCAGCAGCTTAGTGGGGGGAGTTGACACCGGGGAGCTGTTTTTT
CASSLVGGVDTGELFF
>NA|TRBD1|TRBV7-6|TRBJ1-1
TGTGCCAGCAGCCAAATTCCGGGACAGGGGGCGTTTGAAGCTTTCTTT
CASSQIPGQGAFEAFF
>once|NA|TRBV30|TRBJ1-5
TGTGCCTGGAGTGAGGGACTAGCGGGAGAGGAGCCCCAGCATTTT
CAWSEGLAGEEPQHF
>few|NA|TRBV4-1|TRBJ2-1
TGCGCCAGCAGCCAAGAGCGGAACAATGAGCAGTTCTTC
CASSQERNNEQFF
>many|TRBD1|TRBV5-1|TRBJ1-1
TGCGCCAGCAGCTCGCAGGGGGCGATCGGGAACACTGAAGCTTTCTTT
CASSSQGAIGNTEAFF
>NA|TRBD2|TRBV20-1|TRBJ2-1
TGCAGTGCTAGTGACAACGTGGGGGGGATAAATGAGCAGTTCTTC
CSASDNVGGINEQFF
>NA|NA|TRBV5-1|TRBJ2-1
TGCGCCAGCAAGGTTGGCGGAGGCTACAATGAGCAGTTCTTC
CASKVGGGYNEQFF
>NA|NA|TRBV9|TRBJ1-2
TGTGCCAGCAGCGTAGGAGCCGACAGTAACTATGGCTACACCTTC
CASSVGADSNYGYTF
>NA|NA|TRBV12-3/TRBV12-4|TRBJ1-4
TGTGCCAGCAGTTTTGCGGCGGAAAAACTGTTTTTT
CASSFAAEKLFF
>NA|NA|TRBV5-1|TRBJ1-6
TGCGCCAGCAGCCAGGCGGGTCCGTCTAATTCACCCCTCCACTTT
CASSQAGPSNSPLHF
>NA|NA|TRBV9|TRBJ2-1
TGTGCCAGCAGCGTCTGCGTTCGGGCTGGGGGGTACAATGAGCAGTTCTTC
CASSVCVRAGGYNEQFF
>NA|TRBD2|TRBV28|TRBJ2-7
TGTGCCAGCAGTTTATTAGCGGGATACGAGCAGTACTTC
CASSLLAGYEQYF
>once|NA|TRBV7-2|TRBJ2-7
TGTGCCAGCAGCCCCCAAAGGGGACATAGCTCCTACGAGCAGTACTTC
CASSPQRGHSSYEQYF
>NA|NA|TRBV12-3/TRBV12-4|TRBJ2-2
TGTGCCAGCAGTTTTAGCCCCGGGGAGCTGTTTTTT
CASSFSPGELFF
>once|NA|TRBV28|TRBJ2-3
TGTGCCAGCAGCAAAGGACTGGGCCTAAGCACAGATACGCAGTATTTT
CASSKGLGLSTDTQYF
>NA|TRBD1|TRBV5-6|TRBJ1-2
TGTGCCAGCAGCCGACAGGGGGCGAACTATGGCTACACCTTC
CASSRQGANYGYTF